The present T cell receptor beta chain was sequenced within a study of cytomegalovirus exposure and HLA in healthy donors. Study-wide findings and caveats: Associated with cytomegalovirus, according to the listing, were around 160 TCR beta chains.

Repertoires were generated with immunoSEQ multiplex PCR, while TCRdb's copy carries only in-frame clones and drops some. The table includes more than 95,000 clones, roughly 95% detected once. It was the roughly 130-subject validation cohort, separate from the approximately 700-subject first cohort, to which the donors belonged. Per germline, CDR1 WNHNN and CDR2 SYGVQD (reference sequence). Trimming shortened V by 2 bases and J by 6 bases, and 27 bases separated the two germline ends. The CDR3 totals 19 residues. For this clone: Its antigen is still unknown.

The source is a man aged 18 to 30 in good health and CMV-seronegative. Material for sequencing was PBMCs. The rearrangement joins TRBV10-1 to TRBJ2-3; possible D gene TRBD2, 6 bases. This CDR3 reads CASSEPRGARAHIGDTQYF. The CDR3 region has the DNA TGCGCCAGCAGTGAGCCGCGGGGTGCCCGGGCCCATATAGGGGATACGCAGTATTTT.